This TCR beta chain stems from a study of technical replicates of blood from a few donors. CDR1 and CDR2 (germline): SNHLY, FYNNEI. The J segment lost 1 base and the V segment lost 8 bases, leaving 2 bases of the junction unmatched. The CDR3 is 14 amino acids. Profiling relied on immunoSEQ multiplex PCR, and the TCRdb table lists in-frame clones only, not all of them. The sample contains tens of thousands of clones, under 96% of which appear only once. Sequences were obtained from T cells isolated from PBMCs. This receptor was obtained from a human donor in good health. The chain recombines TRBV2 with TRBJ2-2; 9 bases are shared with TRBD2. CDR3 residues: CASRLAVNTGELFF. In nucleotides, the CDR3 is TGTGCCAGCCGACTAGCGGTGAACACCGGGGAGCTGTTTTTT.